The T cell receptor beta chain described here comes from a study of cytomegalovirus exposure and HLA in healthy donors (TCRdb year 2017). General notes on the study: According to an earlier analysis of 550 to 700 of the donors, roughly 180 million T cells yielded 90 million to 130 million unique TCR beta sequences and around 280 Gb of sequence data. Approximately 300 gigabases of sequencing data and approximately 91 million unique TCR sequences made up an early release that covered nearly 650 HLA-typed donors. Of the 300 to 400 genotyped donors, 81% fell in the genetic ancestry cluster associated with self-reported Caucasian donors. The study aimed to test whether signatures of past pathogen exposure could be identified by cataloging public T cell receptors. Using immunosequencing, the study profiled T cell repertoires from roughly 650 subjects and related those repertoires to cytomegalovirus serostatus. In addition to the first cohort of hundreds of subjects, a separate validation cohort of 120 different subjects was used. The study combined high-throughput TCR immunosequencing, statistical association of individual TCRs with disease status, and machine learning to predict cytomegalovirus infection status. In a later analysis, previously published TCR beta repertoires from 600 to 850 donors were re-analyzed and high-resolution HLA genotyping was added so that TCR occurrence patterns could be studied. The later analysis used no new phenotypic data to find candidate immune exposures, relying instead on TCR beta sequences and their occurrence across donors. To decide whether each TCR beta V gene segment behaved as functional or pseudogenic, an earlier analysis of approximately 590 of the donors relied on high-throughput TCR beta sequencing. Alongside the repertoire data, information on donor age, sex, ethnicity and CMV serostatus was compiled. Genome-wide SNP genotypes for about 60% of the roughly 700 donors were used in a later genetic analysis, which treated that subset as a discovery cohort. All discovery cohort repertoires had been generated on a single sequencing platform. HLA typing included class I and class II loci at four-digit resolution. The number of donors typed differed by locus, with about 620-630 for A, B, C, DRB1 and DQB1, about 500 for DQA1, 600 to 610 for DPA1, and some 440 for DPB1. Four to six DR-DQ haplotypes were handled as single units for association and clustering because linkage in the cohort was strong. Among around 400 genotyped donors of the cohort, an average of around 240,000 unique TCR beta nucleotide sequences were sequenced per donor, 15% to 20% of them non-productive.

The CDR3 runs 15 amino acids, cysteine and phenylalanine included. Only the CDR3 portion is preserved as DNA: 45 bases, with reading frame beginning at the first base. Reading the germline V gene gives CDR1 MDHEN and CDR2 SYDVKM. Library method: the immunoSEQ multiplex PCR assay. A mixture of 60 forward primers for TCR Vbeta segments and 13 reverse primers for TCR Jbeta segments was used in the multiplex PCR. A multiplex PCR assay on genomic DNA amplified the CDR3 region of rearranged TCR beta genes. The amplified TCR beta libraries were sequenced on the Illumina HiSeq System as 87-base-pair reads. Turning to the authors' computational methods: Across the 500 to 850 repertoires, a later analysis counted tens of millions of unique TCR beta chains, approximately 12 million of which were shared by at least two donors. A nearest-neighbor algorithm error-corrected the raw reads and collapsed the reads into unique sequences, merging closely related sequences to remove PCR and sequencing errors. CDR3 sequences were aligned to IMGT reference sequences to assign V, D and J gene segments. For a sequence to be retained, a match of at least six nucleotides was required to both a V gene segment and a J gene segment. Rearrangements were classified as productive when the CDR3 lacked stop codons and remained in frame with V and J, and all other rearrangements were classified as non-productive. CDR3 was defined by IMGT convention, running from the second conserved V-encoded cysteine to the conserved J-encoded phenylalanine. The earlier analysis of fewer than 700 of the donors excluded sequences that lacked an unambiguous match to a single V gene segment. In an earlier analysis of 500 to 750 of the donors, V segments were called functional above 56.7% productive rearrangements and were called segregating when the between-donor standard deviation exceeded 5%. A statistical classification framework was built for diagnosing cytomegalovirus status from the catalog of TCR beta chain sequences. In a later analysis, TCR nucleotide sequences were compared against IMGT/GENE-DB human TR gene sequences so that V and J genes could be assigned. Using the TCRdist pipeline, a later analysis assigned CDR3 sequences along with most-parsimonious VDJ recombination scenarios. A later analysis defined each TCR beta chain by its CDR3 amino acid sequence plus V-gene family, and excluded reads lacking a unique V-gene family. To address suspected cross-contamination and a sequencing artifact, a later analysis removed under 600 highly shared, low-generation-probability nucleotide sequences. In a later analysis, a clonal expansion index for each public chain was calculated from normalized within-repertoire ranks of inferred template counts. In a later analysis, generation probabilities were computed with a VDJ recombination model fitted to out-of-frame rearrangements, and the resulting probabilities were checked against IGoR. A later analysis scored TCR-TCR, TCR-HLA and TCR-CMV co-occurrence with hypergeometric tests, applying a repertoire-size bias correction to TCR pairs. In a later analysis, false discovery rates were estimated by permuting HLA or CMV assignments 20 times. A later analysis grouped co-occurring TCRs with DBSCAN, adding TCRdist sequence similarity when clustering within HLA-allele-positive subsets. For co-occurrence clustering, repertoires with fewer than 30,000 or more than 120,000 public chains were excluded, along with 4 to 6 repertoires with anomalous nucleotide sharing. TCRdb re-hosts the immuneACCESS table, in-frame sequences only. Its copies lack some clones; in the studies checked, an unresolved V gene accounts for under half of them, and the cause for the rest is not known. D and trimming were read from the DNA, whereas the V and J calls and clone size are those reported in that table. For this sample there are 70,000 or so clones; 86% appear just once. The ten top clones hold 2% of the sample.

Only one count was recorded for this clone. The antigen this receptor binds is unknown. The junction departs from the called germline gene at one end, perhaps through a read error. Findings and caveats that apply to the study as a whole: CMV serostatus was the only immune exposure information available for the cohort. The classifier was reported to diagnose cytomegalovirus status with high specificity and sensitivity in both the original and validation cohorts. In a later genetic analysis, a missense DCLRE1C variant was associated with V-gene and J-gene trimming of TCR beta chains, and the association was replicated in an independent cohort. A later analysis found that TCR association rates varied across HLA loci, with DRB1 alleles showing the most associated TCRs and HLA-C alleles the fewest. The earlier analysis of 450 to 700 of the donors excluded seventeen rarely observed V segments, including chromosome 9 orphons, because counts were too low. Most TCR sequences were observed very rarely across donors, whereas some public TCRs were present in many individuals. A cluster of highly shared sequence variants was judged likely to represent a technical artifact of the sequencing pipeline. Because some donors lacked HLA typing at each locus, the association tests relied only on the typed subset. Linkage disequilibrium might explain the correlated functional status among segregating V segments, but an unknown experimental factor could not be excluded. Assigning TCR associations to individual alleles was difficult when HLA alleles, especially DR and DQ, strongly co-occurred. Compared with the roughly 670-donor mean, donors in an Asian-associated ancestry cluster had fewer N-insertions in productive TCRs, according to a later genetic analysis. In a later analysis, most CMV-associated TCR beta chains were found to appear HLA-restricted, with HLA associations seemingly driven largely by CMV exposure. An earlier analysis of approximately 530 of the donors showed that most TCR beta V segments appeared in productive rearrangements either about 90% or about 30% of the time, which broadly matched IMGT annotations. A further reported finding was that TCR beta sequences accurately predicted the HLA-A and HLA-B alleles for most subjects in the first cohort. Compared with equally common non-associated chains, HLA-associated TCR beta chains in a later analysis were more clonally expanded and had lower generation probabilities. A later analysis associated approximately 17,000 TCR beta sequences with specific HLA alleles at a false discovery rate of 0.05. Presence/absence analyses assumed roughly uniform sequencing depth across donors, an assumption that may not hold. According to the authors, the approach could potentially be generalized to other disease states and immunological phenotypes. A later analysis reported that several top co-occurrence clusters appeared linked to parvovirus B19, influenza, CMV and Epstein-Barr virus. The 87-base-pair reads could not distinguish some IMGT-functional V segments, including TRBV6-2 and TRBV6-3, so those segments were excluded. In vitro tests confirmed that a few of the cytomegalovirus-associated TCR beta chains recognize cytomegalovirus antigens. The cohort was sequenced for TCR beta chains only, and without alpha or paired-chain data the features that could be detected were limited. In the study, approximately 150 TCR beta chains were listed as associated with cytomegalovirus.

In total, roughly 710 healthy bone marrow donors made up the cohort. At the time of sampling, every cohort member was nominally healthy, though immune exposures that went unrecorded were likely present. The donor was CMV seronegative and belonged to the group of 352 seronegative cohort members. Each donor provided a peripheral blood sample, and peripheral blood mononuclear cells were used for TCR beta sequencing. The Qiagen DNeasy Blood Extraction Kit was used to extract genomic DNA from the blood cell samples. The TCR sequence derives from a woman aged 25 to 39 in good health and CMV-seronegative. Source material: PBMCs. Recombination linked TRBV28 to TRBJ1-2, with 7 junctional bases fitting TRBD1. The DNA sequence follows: TGTGCCAGCACCACACAAGGGGGCCTGGGGGATGGCTACCCCTTC. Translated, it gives CASTTQGGLGDGYPF.